These T cell receptor beta chains were read from a single sample in a study of identical twins. From the 5' RACE reads, TCRdb called clonotypes with MiXCR, one entry per CDR3 protein. Of roughly 750,000 distinct CDR3 sequences in the sample, around 20% were seen once. These records were also assigned to another study, of T cells expressing NK-cell markers.

The sample comprised PBMCs. Receptors were obtained from a woman younger than 35 in good health. CDR3s include the opening cysteine and the closing phenylalanine or tryptophan. The D gene is left open where the match is weak. Clone size is not always given. Where it is, it says once, few, many or a class for expanded clones.

j_gene	abundance	v_gene	d_gene	CDR3nt	CDR3aa
TRBJ2-5	few	TRBV7-8	TRBD2	TGTGCCAGCAGCTTAGGAGTCGAGACTAGCGTTTACGGGACCCAGTACTTC	CASSLGVETSVYGTQYF
TRBJ2-3	few	TRBV12-3/TRBV12-4	NA	TGTGCCAGCAACCTCAGGGCTAGCACAGATACGCAGTATTTT	CASNLRASTDTQYF
TRBJ2-1	few	TRBV29-1	TRBD1	TGCAGCGCCCGGACAGGGCTAGGGTCCGGTGAGCAGTTCTTC	CSARTGLGSGEQFF
TRBJ2-1	few	TRBV10-3	NA	TGTGCCATCAATAATCCCTCGAATGAGCAGTTCTTC	CAINNPSNEQFF
TRBJ1-1	NA	TRBV20-1	NA	TGCAGTGCTAGAGTATTCGGGGGGCAAGGAAAAGCTTTCTTT	CSARVFGGQGKAFF
TRBJ2-6	NA	TRBV20-1	NA	TGCAGTGCTAGAGATCATACCTCTGGGGCCAACGTCCTGACTTTC	CSARDHTSGANVLTF
TRBJ2-5	NA	TRBV5-1	TRBD1	TGCGCCAGCAGCCTCGGCCGACAGGGCGAGACCCAGTACTTC	CASSLGRQGETQYF
TRBJ1-1	few	TRBV29-1	NA	TGCAGCGTTGCTATGTATGTTCGGGACACTGAAGCTTTCTTT	CSVAMYVRDTEAFF
TRBJ2-3	many	TRBV5-1	NA	TGCGCCAGCAGCTTGGTTTCGGCCACGCGCCCAGATACGCAGTATTTT	CASSLVSATRPDTQYF
TRBJ2-3	many	TRBV6-5	NA	TGTGCCAGCAGCTACCCGGGTAGCACAGATACGCAGTATTTT	CASSYPGSTDTQYF
TRBJ1-6	few	TRBV29-1	NA	TGCAGCGTTGAAGTAGGAGGGAGGAGGTATAATTCACCCCTCCACTTT	CSVEVGGRRYNSPLHF
TRBJ2-3	few	TRBV12-3/TRBV12-4	TRBD2	TGTGCCAGCAGAACACTAGCGGGAGGGCCGACAGATACGCAGTATTTT	CASRTLAGGPTDTQYF
TRBJ2-2	NA	TRBV6-5	NA	TGTGCCAGCAGTTACTCTTCTGGCGGGGAGCTGTTTTTT	CASSYSSGGELFF
TRBJ2-2	NA	TRBV11-2	NA	TGTGCCAGCGGAGACACAGGGGGGGACACCGGGGAGCTGTTTTTT	CASGDTGGDTGELFF
TRBJ2-1	NA	TRBV5-1	NA	TGCGCCAGCAGCTTGACGGGAGTTCGATTGTCCTTC	CASSLTGVRLSF
TRBJ2-2	NA	TRBV10-3	TRBD1	TGTGCCATCCCGACAGGGGTAACCGGGGAGCTGTTTTTT	CAIPTGVTGELFF
TRBJ2-1	NA	TRBV7-3	TRBD2	TGTGCCAGCAGCTTAAATGGACTAGCGGGGGCGAATGAGCAGTTCTTC	CASSLNGLAGANEQFF
TRBJ2-5	many	TRBV5-1	NA	TGCGCCAGCAGTTTGTCAGGAGGGGGCGAAGGAGAGACCCAGTACTTC	CASSLSGGGEGETQYF
TRBJ2-7	NA	TRBV4-2	TRBD2	TGTGCCAGCAGCCAAGCTCTAGCGGCCCACTACGAGCAGTACTTC	CASSQALAAHYEQYF
TRBJ2-7	many	TRBV7-9	NA	TGTGCCAGCAGCTTAGGAGGGACACCCCCCTACGAGCAGTACTTC	CASSLGGTPPYEQYF
TRBJ2-7	NA	TRBV20-1	TRBD1	TGCAGTGCTAGAGATGCGTTGGCGACAGGGTCCAACGAGCAGTACTTC	CSARDALATGSNEQYF
TRBJ2-2	NA	TRBV7-3	NA	TGTGCCAGCAGCTTACCAGGGAGAGGAGCCGGGGAGCTGTTTTTT	CASSLPGRGAGELFF
TRBJ2-2	few	TRBV28	TRBD2	TGTGCCAGCGGCTCACTAGCGGGAGACGGGGAGCTGTTTTTT	CASGSLAGDGELFF
TRBJ2-7	NA	TRBV20-1	NA	TGCAGTGCTAGAGACTACCGCTCCTACGAGCAGTACTTC	CSARDYRSYEQYF
TRBJ2-3	NA	TRBV12-3/TRBV12-4	TRBD2	TGTGCCAGCAGTCGACTAGCGGGGGCCCCCACAGATACGCAGTATTTT	CASSRLAGAPTDTQYF
TRBJ1-1	NA	TRBV5-6	NA	TGTGCCAGCAGCTTGAAGGGGGTGGACACTGAAGCTTTCTTT	CASSLKGVDTEAFF
TRBJ1-4	few	TRBV30	NA	TGTGCCTGGAGCCGACAGGTCGAACTGTTTTTT	CAWSRQVELFF
TRBJ2-2	NA	TRBV6-5	NA	TGTGCCAGCAGTTCTTGGACAGCTAACACCGGGGAGCTGTTTTTT	CASSSWTANTGELFF
TRBJ2-7	many	TRBV12-3/TRBV12-4	NA	TGTGCCAGCAGTTTCCGGCAGGGTGGGACCTACGAGCAGTACTTC	CASSFRQGGTYEQYF
TRBJ1-4	NA	TRBV20-1	NA	TGCAGTGCTAGACACTCGACAACTAATGAAAAACTGTTTTTT	CSARHSTTNEKLFF
TRBJ2-3	NA	TRBV20-1	NA	TGCAGTGCGAGGGGACTCCAGATCACAGATACGCAGTATTTT	CSARGLQITDTQYF
TRBJ1-1	NA	TRBV7-9	NA	TGTGCCAGTTGGGAGGGGCTATCTGAAGCTTTCTTT	CASWEGLSEAFF
TRBJ2-3	NA	TRBV6-1	NA	TGTGCCAGTCCCCCTTTGGTGGGGGGGCCGAATACGCAGTATTTT	CASPPLVGGPNTQYF
TRBJ2-3	NA	TRBV12-3/TRBV12-4	NA	TGTGCCAGCAGTTCAACACTCGGGGGTACGCAGTATTTT	CASSSTLGGTQYF
TRBJ1-1	many	TRBV29-1	NA	TGCAGCGCGACCGGGATCCCAACACGAGGCACTGAAGCTTTCTTT	CSATGIPTRGTEAFF
TRBJ2-7	once	TRBV6-2/TRBV6-3	TRBD2	TGTGCCAGCACCCGGAGACTAGCGGGCTACGAGCAGTACTTC	CASTRRLAGYEQYF
TRBJ2-2	NA	TRBV20-1	NA	TGCAGTGCTAGTCCGCGGGGGCACACCGGGGAGCTGTTTTTT	CSASPRGHTGELFF
TRBJ1-1	many	TRBV7-9	NA	TGTGCCAGCAGCATGGCCTTGGCGCCTGAAGCTTTCTTT	CASSMALAPEAFF
TRBJ2-1	few	TRBV11-2	NA	TGTGCCAGCAGCCTCCGTAACACAGACAATGAGCAGTTCTTC	CASSLRNTDNEQFF
TRBJ2-5	few	TRBV20-1	NA	TGCAGTGCTAGACCCCCACGCTACCGAGAGACCCAGTACTTC	CSARPPRYRETQYF
TRBJ2-2	few	TRBV5-1	NA	TGCGCCAGCAGCTTGACCGACAGCCTTCCTCCCGGGGAGCTGTTTTTT	CASSLTDSLPPGELFF
TRBJ2-3	NA	TRBV5-1	TRBD2	TGCGCCAGCAGCTCCTTGACTAGCGGGGGGGCCACAGATACGCAGTATTTT	CASSSLTSGGATDTQYF
TRBJ2-3	once	TRBV7-2	NA	TGTGCCAGCAGCACCCTTTGGGTTACCCGAGGCGATACGCAGTATTTT	CASSTLWVTRGDTQYF
TRBJ2-5	NA	TRBV7-8	NA	TGTGCCAGCAGCTTAGTGCTCGGCACCCCGGAGACCCAGTACTTC	CASSLVLGTPETQYF
TRBJ1-2	NA	TRBV27	TRBD1	TGTGCCAGCAGTCCCCGGGACAGGGGAGACTATGGCTACACCTTC	CASSPRDRGDYGYTF
TRBJ2-3	NA	TRBV11-2	TRBD1	TGTGCCAGCAGCTCAGGGACAGGGCGAATCGGCGACACAGATACGCAGTATTTT	CASSSGTGRIGDTDTQYF
TRBJ2-2	many	TRBV29-1	NA	TGCAGCTTCGGGACTGCGAACACCGGGGAGCTGTTTTTT	CSFGTANTGELFF
TRBJ1-5	few	TRBV6-2/TRBV6-3	TRBD1	TGTGCCAGCAGCGGTTTAGGAACAGGGGGCAATCAGCCCCAGCATTTT	CASSGLGTGGNQPQHF
TRBJ2-1	once	TRBV27	NA	TGTGCCAGCAGTTCCGACCCGGCAGCGTACAATGAGCAGTTCTTC	CASSSDPAAYNEQFF
TRBJ2-7	few	TRBV5-1	NA	TGCGCCAGCAGCTACGCAGGGAGGACCTACGAGCAGTACTTC	CASSYAGRTYEQYF
TRBJ2-5	NA	TRBV20-1	NA	TGCAGTGCTATGGGGACCCGCGGCCAGTACTTC	CSAMGTRGQYF
TRBJ2-2	NA	TRBV20-1	NA	TGCAGTGCTTACGGGGTTATGACCGGGGAGCTGTTTTTT	CSAYGVMTGELFF
TRBJ2-3	few	TRBV6-1	NA	TGTGCCAGCAGCCCTAGTGGAGGGACCACAGATACGCAGTATTTT	CASSPSGGTTDTQYF
TRBJ2-7	few	TRBV7-6	NA	TGTGCCAGCTCCCGGGGCCCCGCCTACGAGCAGTACTTC	CASSRGPAYEQYF
TRBJ2-5	once	TRBV12-3/TRBV12-4	NA	TGTGCCAGCAGTTGGGGGGGCTCAGAGACCCAGTACTTC	CASSWGGSETQYF